This T cell receptor beta chain appears in the sequencing data of a study of CD8 T cells in ankylosing spondylitis. Study-wide results and limits: Typical of ankylosing spondylitis blood, it appeared, was a TCR beta motif of seven to nine highly homologous variants. Disease-associated clones were reportedly significantly overrepresented in matched ankylosing spondylitis synovial fluid.

For this clonotype: Its specificity is unknown.

Construction of TCR beta libraries was performed using quantitative 5'-RACE with molecular barcodes. TCRdb used MiXCR to reprocess the 5' RACE reads, holding one entry per CDR3 protein. The sample holds a few hundred thousand distinct CDR3 sequences, about 10% seen once. The sequence was obtained from a male donor with ankylosing spondylitis or in good health (not recorded which). Sequencing input: blood, either unsorted or a sorted T cell fraction (not recorded which).

The CDR3 DNA reads TGTGCCAGCAGCCAAGATCTTGTGACAGGGGTTTACGAGCAGTACTTC. It codes for CASSQDLVTGVYEQYF. The V call is TRBV3-1, the J call TRBJ2-7, with TRBD1 identical over 8 bases. V shed 0 bases and J 4 bases; nucleotides not matched to a gene: 8. The germline gives CDR1 LGHDT, CDR2 YNNKEL (reference sequence). CDR3 length: 16 residues.